This TCR beta chain was sequenced in a study of cytomegalovirus exposure and HLA in healthy donors. Study-wide points: Overall, roughly 170 TCR beta chains were annotated as cytomegalovirus-associated.

Germline V gene sequence: CDR1 SNHLY, CDR2 FYNNEI. The CDR3 is 15 residues long. Trimming pared 0 bases from V and 10 bases from J, leaving 13 bases between. Primers included in the PCR were 60 Vbeta and 13 Jbeta primers. The protocol was immunoSEQ multiplex PCR, while the TCRdb copy is restricted to in-frame clones and leaves out a portion. The sample includes approximately 140,000 clones, 70% to 85% of them seen just once. About this clone: What it binds is not known.

The TCR was taken from a male donor in good health and CMV-seronegative. The rearrangement links TRBV2 to TRBJ1-6, with D maybe TRBD1 (5 bases). What was sequenced was PBMCs. The DNA for the CDR3 is TGTGCCAGCAGTGAAGCGTGGGGGGGAGCGTCACCCCTCCACTTT. Its translation is CASSEAWGGASPLHF.